Listed below are T cell receptor beta chains from one sample, sequenced in a study of blood T cell repertoires in COVID-19. The protocol was immunoSEQ multiplex PCR, while the TCRdb copy is restricted to in-frame clones and leaves out a portion. The repertoire consists of under 150,000 clones, with approximately 88% occurring once and the leading ten covering 25% to 30%. What was sequenced was peripheral blood. Receptors originate from a human donor in a cohort sampled during active COVID-19. Each CDR3 is given with its conserved first and last residue. D genes are given only for firm matches. Only part of the rows carry a size: once, few, many, or a class if the clone is expanded.

CDR3nt	CDR3aa	j_gene	v_gene	abundance	d_gene
TGTGCTAGTGGTTTGGAAGGGGGCGAGACCCAGTACTTC	CASGLEGGETQYF	TRBJ2-5	TRBV12-5	.	TRBD1
TGTGCCAGCAGCTCCGGGACAGGAGGCGGTTCACCCCTCCACTTT	CASSSGTGGGSPLHF	TRBJ1-6	TRBV5-8	.	TRBD1
TGTGCCAGCAGTTTCAGGGGGGATACGCAGTATTTT	CASSFRGDTQYF	TRBJ2-3	TRBV27	many	TRBD1
TGTGCCAGCAGCCACAGCAGGAGGCAGCCCCAGCATTTT	CASSHSRRQPQHF	TRBJ1-5	TRBV6-5	.	.
TGTGCAAGTCGCTTAGCAGTCTCCGGGACAGGGGCCCCCTATAATTCACCCCTCCACTTT	CASRLAVSGTGAPYNSPLHF	TRBJ1-6	TRBV12-2	.	.
TGTGCCAGCACCAACCGGGGTTCACCCCTCCACTTT	CASTNRGSPLHF	TRBJ1-6	TRBV11-2	.	.
TGTGCCAGCAGCTTACTAGCGGGCCCCTACAATGAGCAGTTCTTC	CASSLLAGPYNEQFF	TRBJ2-1	TRBV7-3	once	TRBD2
TGTGCCAGTAGTCGACAGGGGATTCGGGTTTCTGGGGCCAACGTCCTGACTTTC	CASSRQGIRVSGANVLTF	TRBJ2-6	TRBV19	.	TRBD1
TGTGCCAGCAGCTTAGCGGGGGGGCCCTACGAGCAGTACTTC	CASSLAGGPYEQYF	TRBJ2-7	TRBV5-4	.	TRBD2
TGTGCCAGCAGCCAAGGCGGAAATTCACCCCTCCACTTT	CASSQGGNSPLHF	TRBJ1-6	TRBV14	.	.
TGTGCCAGCAGCCTTCGACAGGGACTTAGCTCCTATAATTCACCCCTCCACTTT	CASSLRQGLSSYNSPLHF	TRBJ1-6	TRBV6-2/TRBV6-3	.	TRBD1
TGTGCCAGCAGCTGGATACTAGCGGGGGGGCCGGACACCGGGGAGCTGTTTTTT	CASSWILAGGPDTGELFF	TRBJ2-2	TRBV7-2	.	TRBD2
TGTGCCAGCAGCGCCAGACAGGGGGGTACGAACACTGAAGCTTTCTTT	CASSARQGGTNTEAFF	TRBJ1-1	TRBV7-2	once	TRBD1
TGTGCCAGCAGCCTAACCCCCAGCGGGGAGGAGACCCAGTACTTC	CASSLTPSGEETQYF	TRBJ2-5	TRBV7-3	.	TRBD2
TGTGCCAGCAGCTCACCCTTTGGGACAGCCCACACCGGGGAGCTGTTTTTT	CASSSPFGTAHTGELFF	TRBJ2-2	TRBV7-8	.	TRBD1
TGCGCCAGCAGCTTGTGGCAGGGTCCCGATAATTCACCCCTCCACTTT	CASSLWQGPDNSPLHF	TRBJ1-6	TRBV5-1	.	.
TGTGCCAGCAGCTGGGGGAGGATGAGCTCCTACGAGCAGTACTTC	CASSWGRMSSYEQYF	TRBJ2-7	TRBV5-6	.	.
TGTGCCAGCAGCTTTGGCCCAGGTCAGCCCCAGCATTTT	CASSFGPGQPQHF	TRBJ1-5	TRBV7-8	.	.
TGTGCCTGGAGTGCGGGGTCTGGAAACACCATATATTTT	CAWSAGSGNTIYF	TRBJ1-3	TRBV30	few	.
TGTGCCATCAGTGAGTCTTTGGGACAGGGAGGTTACGAGCAGTACTTC	CAISESLGQGGYEQYF	TRBJ2-7	TRBV10-3	.	TRBD1
TGTGCCAGCAGCTCCCGGACTAGGGGCGAGCAGTACTTC	CASSSRTRGEQYF	TRBJ2-7	TRBV11-1	once	TRBD2
TGTGCCAGCAGCCCGGGGGACAGGGGAAGGAATGAGCAGTTCTTC	CASSPGDRGRNEQFF	TRBJ2-1	TRBV11-2	.	TRBD1
TGTGCCAGCAGTTACGCCCGGAGGAGGCCTGTTGGGGAGCAGTACTTC	CASSYARRRPVGEQYF	TRBJ2-7	TRBV6-2/TRBV6-3	.	.